This TCR beta chain was recorded in a study of T cell responses to AZD1222 COVID-19 vaccine. The data were produced by immunoSEQ multiplex PCR, yet TCRdb's version contains in-frame clones alone and is incomplete. The sample yields about 190,000 clones, roughly 88% seen once. General study points: Only 6 or 7 individuals given AZD1222 were seropositive at baseline. Spike-wide coverage was observed for vaccine-associated CD4 TCRs, with dominant responses at 160-218 and 743-854.

For this clone: Its specificity is not known.

V was clipped by 6 bases and J by 0 bases, with 9 bases between them. The germline V gene has CDR1 MNHEY and CDR2 SVGAGI. The length of the CDR3 is 15 residues. The sequence derives from an adult in good health. The chain joins TRBV6-5 to TRBJ2-6; D perhaps matches TRBD1 (6 bases). The sequencing used peripheral blood, collected on day 0 of AZD1222 vaccination. The CDR3 nucleotides are TGTGCCAGCAGAAGACAGGTCTCTGGGGCCAACGTCCTGACTTTC. Its protein is CASRRQVSGANVLTF.